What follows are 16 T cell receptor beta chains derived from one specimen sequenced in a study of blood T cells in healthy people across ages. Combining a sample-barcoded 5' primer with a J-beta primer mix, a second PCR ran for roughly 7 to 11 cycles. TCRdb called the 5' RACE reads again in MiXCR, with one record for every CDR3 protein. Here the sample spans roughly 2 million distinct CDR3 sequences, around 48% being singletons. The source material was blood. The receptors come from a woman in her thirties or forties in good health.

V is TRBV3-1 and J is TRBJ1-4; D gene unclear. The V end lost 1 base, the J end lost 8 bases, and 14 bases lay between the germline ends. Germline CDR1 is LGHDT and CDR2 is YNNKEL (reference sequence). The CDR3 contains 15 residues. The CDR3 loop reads CASSQGVRIGEKLFF. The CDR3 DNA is TGTGCCAGCAGCCAAGGTGTACGTATAGGAGAAAAACTGTTTTTT.

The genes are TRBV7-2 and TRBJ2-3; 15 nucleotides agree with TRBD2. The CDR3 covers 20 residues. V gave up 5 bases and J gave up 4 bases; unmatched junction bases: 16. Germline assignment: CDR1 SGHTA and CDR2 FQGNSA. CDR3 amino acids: CASSQSPPGLAGGYADTQYF. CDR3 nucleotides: TGTGCCAGCAGCCAGTCCCCCCCGGGACTAGCGGGGGGTTACGCAGATACGCAGTATTTT.

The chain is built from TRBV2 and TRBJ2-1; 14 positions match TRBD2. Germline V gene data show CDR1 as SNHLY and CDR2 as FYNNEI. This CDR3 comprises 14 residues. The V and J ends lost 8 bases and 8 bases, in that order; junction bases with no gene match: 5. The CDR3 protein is CASGGTSGGDEQFF. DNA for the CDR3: TGTGCCAGCGGGGGGACTAGCGGGGGAGATGAGCAGTTCTTC. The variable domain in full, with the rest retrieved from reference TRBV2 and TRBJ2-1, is EPEVTQTPSHQVTQMGQEVILRCVPISNHLYFYWYRQILGQKVEFLVSFYNNEISEKSEIFDDQFSVERPDGSNFTLKIRSTKLEDSAMYFCASGGTSGGDEQFFGPGTRLTVL.

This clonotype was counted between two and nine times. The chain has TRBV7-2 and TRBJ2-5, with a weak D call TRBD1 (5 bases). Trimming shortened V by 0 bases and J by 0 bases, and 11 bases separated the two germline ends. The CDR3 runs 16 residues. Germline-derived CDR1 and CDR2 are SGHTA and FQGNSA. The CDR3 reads CASSLAHKGYQETQYF. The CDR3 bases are TGTGCCAGCAGCTTAGCACATAAGGGGTACCAAGAGACCCAGTACTTC.

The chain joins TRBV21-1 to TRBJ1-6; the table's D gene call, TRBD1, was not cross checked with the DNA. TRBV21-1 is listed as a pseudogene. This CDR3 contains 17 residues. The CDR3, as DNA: TGTGCCTGTCCCCTGGGGACAGCCTTACGTTACGATTCACCCCTCCACTTT. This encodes CACPLGTALRYDSPLHF.

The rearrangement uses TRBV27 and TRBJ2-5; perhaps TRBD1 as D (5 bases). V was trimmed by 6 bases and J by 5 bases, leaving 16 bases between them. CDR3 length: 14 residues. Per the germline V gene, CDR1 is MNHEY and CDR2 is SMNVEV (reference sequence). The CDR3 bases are TGTGCCAGCAGCCGAAGGGGCCAGGCGGAGACCCAGTACTTC. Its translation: CASSRRGQAETQYF.

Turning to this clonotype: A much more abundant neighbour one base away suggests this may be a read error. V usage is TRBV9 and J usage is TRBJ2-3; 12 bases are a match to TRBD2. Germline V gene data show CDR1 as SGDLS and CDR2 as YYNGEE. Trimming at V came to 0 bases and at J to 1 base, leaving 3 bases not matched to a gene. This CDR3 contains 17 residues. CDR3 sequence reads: CASSVGPSGGGTDTQYF. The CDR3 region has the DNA TGTGCCAGCAGCGTAGGTCCTAGCGGGGGGGGCACAGATACGCAGTATTTT. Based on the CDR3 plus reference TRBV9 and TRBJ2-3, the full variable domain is DSGVTQTPKHLITATGQRVTLRCSPRSGDLSVYWYQQSLDQGLQFLIQYYNGEERAKGNILERFSAQQFPDLHSELNLSSLELGDSALYFCASSVGPSGGGTDTQYFGPGTRLTVL.

In nucleotides, the CDR3 is TGTGCCAGCAGTTACGGGGGCAGAGTTGTCACAGATACGCAGTATTTT. It specifies CASSYGGRVVTDTQYF. The V and J genes are TRBV6-7 and TRBJ2-3; TRBD1 might be the D (6 bases). TRBV6-7 is an ORF; its function is uncertain. Trimming left V 2 bases short and J 2 bases short, with 14 bases between. CDR3 size: 16 residues.

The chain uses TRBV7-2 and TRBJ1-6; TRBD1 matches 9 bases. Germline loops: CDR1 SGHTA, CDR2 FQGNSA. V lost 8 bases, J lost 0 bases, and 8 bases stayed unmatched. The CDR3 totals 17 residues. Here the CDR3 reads CASEGDRGSSYNSPLHF. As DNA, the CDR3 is TGTGCCAGCGAGGGAGACAGGGGGAGCTCCTATAATTCACCCCTCCACTTT.

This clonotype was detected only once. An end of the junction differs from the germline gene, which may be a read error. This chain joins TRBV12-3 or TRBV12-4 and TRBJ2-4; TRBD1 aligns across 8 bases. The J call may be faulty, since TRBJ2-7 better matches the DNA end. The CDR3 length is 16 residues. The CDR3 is CASSSPVGQGGYEQYF. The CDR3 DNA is TGTGCCAGTAGTTCCCCCGTCGGACAGGGTGGGTACGAGCAGTACTTC.

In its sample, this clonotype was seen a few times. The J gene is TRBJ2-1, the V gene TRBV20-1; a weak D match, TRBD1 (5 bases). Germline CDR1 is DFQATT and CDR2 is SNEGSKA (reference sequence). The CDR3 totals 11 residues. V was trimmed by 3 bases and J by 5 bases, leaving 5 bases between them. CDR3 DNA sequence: TGCAGTGCTAGCAGGGACAATGAGCAGTTCTTC. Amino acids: CSASRDNEQFF.

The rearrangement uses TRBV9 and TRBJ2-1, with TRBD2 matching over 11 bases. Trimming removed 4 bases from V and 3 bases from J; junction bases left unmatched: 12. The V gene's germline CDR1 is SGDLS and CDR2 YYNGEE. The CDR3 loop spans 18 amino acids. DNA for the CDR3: TGTGCCAGCAGCCCACTAGCGGGGGTCACAAGGCGCTACAATGAGCAGTTCTTC. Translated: CASSPLAGVTRRYNEQFF.

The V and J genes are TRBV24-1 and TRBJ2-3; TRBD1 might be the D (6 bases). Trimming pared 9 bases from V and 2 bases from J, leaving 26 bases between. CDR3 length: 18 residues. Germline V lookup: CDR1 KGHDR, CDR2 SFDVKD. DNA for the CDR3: TGTGCCACCGGTGGCCGGGACATCGGGCCCCTGCACACAGATACGCAGTATTTT. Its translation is CATGGRDIGPLHTDTQYF.

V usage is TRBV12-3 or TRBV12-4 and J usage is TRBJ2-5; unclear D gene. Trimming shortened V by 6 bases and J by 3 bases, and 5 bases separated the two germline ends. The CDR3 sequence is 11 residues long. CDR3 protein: CASRIKETQYF. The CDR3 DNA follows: TGTGCCAGCAGGATCAAAGAGACCCAGTACTTC.

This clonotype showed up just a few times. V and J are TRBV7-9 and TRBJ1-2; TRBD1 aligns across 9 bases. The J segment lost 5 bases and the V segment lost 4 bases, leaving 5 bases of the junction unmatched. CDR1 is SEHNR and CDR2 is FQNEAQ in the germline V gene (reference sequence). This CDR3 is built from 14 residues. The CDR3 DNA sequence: TGTGCCAGCAGCTCCCCGGGACAGGGATATGGCTACACCTTC. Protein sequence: CASSSPGQGYGYTF. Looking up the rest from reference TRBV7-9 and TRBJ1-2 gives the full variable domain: DTGVSQNPRHKITKRGQNVTFRCDPISEHNRLYWYRQTLGQGPEFLTYFQNEAQLEKSRLLSDRFSAERPKGSFSTLEIQRTEQGDSAMYLCASSSPGQGYGYTFGSGTRLTVV.

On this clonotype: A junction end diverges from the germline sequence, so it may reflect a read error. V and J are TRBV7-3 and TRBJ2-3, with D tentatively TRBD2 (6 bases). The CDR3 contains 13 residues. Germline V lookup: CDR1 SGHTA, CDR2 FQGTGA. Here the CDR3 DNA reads TGTGCCAGCAGGGGGGGATTCTTTCATACGCGGTATTTT. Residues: CASRGGFFHTRYF.